The clone carrying this T cell receptor beta chain was found a few times. As yet, its antigen is unknown. This sample was taken from a study of beta chain features in type 1 diabetes. Study-level background: In age, gender and cell yields, patients were similar to healthy donors. General study points: TCRB rearrangement may or may not be influenced by HLA type; here this remained unresolved. Patients' naive, central memory and regulatory TCRB repertoires appeared more alike than those of healthy donors. TCRB CDR3s from Type 1 diabetes patients were moderately but significantly shorter in all four CD4+ subsets.

The authors reverse transcribed all of the isolated RNA, so sequencing captured expressed TCRB transcripts. Roughly 3.7 million reads, on average, came from each naive, central memory and regulatory T cell sample. The repertoire was sequenced with immunoSEQ multiplex PCR; TCRdb's copy has only in-frame clones and lacks some. Of some 150,000 clones in the sample, roughly an eighth were seen once. The TCR was taken from a man aged 18 to 30 with type 1 diabetes. The sequencing sample was made of central memory CD4+ T cells from blood.

The CDR3 is CASGPGQGAYEQYF. For the CDR3, the DNA is TGTGCTAGTGGACCGGGACAGGGTGCCTACGAGCAGTACTTC. The J gene is TRBJ2-7, the V gene TRBV12-5, with 9 positions matching TRBD1. Germline CDR1 and CDR2: LGHNT and FRNRAP. J gave up 2 bases and V 6 bases, and 5 bases lay outside the gene matches. The CDR3 length is 14 residues.